This T cell receptor beta chain was sequenced for a study of blood T cells in healthy people across ages. Study results and caveats: The CMV status of each donor remained undetermined, and this could have confounded shifts in expanded clonotypes. Roughly linearly, TCR beta diversity per million T cells fell as age increased. As naive T cell percentage varied, TCR beta diversity correlated strongly with it.

V was clipped by 6 bases and J by 2 bases; unmatched bases: 6. The CDR3 runs 15 residues. Germline lookup yields CDR1 MDHEN and CDR2 SYDVKM. The second PCR ran about 6 to 12 cycles with a sample-barcoded 5' primer and J-beta primers. TCRdb passed the 5' RACE reads through MiXCR, listing each CDR3 protein once. This table holds 2 million or so distinct CDR3 sequences, 49% found once. PBMCs numbering at least 6 million were isolated per sample. Concerning this clonotype: The target antigen is unknown.

This sequence originates from a woman aged 40 to 50 in good health. Sequenced input: blood. J is TRBJ1-4 and V is TRBV28; TRBD1 aligns across 7 bases. CDR3 amino acids: CASRPQGGTNEKLFF. For the CDR3, the DNA is TGTGCCAGCAGACCCCAGGGGGGTACTAATGAAAAACTGTTTTTT.